This record looks at one TCR beta chain sequence and its context. This sample was included in a study of blood T cell repertoires in COVID-19. Method: immunoSEQ multiplex PCR; TCRdb's copy keeps in-frame clones and lacks some. Seen here are about 35,000 clones, 83% observed once, and the top ten hold over 3.5%. The CDR3 is 13 residues long. CDR1 and CDR2 (germline): SQVTM, ANQGSEA. Trimming took 7 bases from V and 1 from J, leaving 13 bases between them. Source material: peripheral blood. V usage is TRBV29-1 and J usage is TRBJ1-1; perhaps TRBD1 as D (5 bases). This TCR was recovered from a man aged 50-59 years with acute or convalescent COVID-19. DNA for the CDR3: TGCAGCGGGGCACAGGTTCCGAACACTGAAGCTTTCTTT. Translation: CSGAQVPNTEAFF.